Relative to its sample, the clone carrying this T cell receptor (beta chain) is medium-sized (0.01 to 0.1%). Germline V gene sequence: CDR1 MGHRA, CDR2 YSYEKL. This CDR3 spans 13 amino acids. Trimming cost V 4 bases and J 6 bases; bases outside gene matches: 1. This entry comes from a study of vaccination and CD4 T cells after COVID-19. Study overall: Nasal swab PCR had detected SARS-CoV-2 in convalescent patients, ten or so mild and one severe. Median time from COVID diagnosis to post-COVID sampling was 101 days (35 to 161).

Using its own MiXCR run on the PCR reads, TCRdb lists one record per CDR3 protein. The sample holds 20,000 to 25,000 distinct CDR3 sequences; roughly 64% are singletons and the top ten take about 1%. V usage is TRBV4-1 and J usage is TRBJ2-7; 12 nucleotides line up with TRBD2. The specimen was CD4+ T cells from blood, collected before SARS-CoV-2 vaccination. The TCR comes from a human donor who had recovered from COVID-19. This CDR3 is CASSPGLAGEQYF. Here the CDR3 DNA reads TGCGCCAGCAGCCCGGGACTAGCGGGCGAGCAGTACTTC.